Below, one T cell receptor beta chain is given with its context. Its antigen is still unknown. Under the ViraFEST assay, PBMC were stimulated with viral peptide pools so that antigen-specific CD4+ T cells expanded. Sequencing was performed afterwards. Once cultured for roughly nine days, the cells underwent separation to obtain CD4+ T cells. Either the mRNA-1273 or the BNT162b2 vaccine was given to participants as two doses. Absence of prior SARS-CoV-2 infection characterized the vaccine recipients, who showed negative nucleocapsid antibodies. At days 3 and 7, half of the medium was exchanged for IL-2 medium. The CDR3 is made up of 15 amino acids. Between the trimmed V and J ends, which lost 5 bases and 3 bases, there was a span of 14 bases. Germline assignment: CDR1 SGHTA and CDR2 FQGNSA. This entry is derived from a study of vaccination effects on CD4 cells after COVID-19. About the research overall: Following the second dose by a median of 72 days, the post-vaccine samples were obtained. Findings and limits, study-wide: Only 1 of 255 vaccine-induced clones from healthy vaccinees cross-reacted with common cold coronaviruses.

Here immunoSEQ multiplex PCR was the method, and the copy in TCRdb shows in-frame clones only, minus some. Here the sample spans about 66,000 clones, under 85% being singletons. The TCR comes from a human donor who received a COVID-19 vaccine. The sample in question was CD4+ T cells from PBMCs cultured with HCoV-OC43 spike peptides, obtained after COVID-19 vaccination. Subset denoted: HCoV-OC43 spike overlapping peptide pool stimulation. V usage is TRBV7-2 and J usage is TRBJ1-5; D is uncertain. Written as DNA, the CDR3 is TGTGCCAGCAGCGAAGCAGGACGTGACAATCAGCCCCAGCATTTT. It is translated as CASSEAGRDNQPQHF.